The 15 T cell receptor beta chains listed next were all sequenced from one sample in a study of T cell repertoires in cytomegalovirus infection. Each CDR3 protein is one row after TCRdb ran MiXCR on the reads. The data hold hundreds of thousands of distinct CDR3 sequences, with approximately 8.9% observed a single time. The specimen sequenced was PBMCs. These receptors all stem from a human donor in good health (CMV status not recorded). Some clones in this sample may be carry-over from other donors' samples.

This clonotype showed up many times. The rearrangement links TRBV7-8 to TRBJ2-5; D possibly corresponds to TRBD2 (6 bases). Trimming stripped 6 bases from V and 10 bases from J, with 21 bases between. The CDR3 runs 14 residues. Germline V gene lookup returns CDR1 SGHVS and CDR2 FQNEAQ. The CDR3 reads CASSSLSPGGVQYF. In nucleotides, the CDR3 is TGTGCCAGCAGTTCCTTATCCCCGGGCGGGGTCCAGTACTTC.

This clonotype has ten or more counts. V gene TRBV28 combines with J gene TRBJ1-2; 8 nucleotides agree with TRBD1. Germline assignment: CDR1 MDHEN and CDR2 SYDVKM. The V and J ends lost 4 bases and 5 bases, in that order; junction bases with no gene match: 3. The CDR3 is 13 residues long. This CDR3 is CASSSGQGYGYTF. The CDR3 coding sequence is TGTGCCAGCAGTTCCGGACAGGGTTATGGCTACACCTTC.

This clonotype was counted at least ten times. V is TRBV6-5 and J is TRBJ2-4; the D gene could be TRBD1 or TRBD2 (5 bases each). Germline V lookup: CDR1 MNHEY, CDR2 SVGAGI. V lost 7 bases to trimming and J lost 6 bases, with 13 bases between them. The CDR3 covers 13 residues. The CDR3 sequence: CASTLGGGNIQYF. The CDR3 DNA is TGTGCCAGCACCCTCGGTGGGGGAAACATTCAGTACTTC.

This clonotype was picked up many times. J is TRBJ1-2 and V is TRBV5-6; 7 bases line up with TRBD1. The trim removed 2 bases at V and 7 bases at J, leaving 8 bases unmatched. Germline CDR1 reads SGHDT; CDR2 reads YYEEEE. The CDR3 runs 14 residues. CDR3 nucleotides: TGTGCCAGCAGCTTATCGGGACAGATCGGTGGCTACACCTTC. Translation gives CASSLSGQIGGYTF.

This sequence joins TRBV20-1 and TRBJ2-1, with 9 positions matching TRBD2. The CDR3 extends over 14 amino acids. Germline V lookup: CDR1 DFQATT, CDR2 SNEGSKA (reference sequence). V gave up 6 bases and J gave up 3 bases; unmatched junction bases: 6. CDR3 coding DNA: TGCAGTGCCACTTGGACTAGCGTCTACAATGAGCAGTTCTTC. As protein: CSATWTSVYNEQFF.

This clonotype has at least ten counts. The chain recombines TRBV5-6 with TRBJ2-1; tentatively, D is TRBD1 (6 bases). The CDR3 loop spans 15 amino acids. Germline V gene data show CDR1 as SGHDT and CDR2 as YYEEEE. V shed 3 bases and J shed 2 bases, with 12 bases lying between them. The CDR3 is CASSSGHSPYNEQFF. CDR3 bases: TGTGCCAGCAGCTCGGGACACTCCCCCTACAATGAGCAGTTCTTC.

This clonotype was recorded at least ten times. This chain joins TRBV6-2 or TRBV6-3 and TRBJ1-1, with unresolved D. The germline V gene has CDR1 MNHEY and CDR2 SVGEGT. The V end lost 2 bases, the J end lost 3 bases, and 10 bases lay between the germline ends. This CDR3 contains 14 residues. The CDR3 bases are TGTGCCAGCAGTTACGAGGAGTGGGACACTGAAGCTTTCTTT. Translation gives CASSYEEWDTEAFF.

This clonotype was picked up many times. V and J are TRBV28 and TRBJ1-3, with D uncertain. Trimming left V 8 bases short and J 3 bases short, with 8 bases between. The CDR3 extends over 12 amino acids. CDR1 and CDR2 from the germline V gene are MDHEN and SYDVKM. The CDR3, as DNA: TGTGCCAGCCAATCCCTTGGAAACACCATATATTTT. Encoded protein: CASQSLGNTIYF.

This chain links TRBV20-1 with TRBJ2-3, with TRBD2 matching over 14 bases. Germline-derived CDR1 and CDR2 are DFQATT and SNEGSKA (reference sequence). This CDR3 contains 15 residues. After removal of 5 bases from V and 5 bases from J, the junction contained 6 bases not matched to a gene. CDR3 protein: CSAPGTSGGEDTQYF. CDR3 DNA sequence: TGCAGTGCTCCTGGGACTAGCGGGGGTGAAGATACGCAGTATTTT.

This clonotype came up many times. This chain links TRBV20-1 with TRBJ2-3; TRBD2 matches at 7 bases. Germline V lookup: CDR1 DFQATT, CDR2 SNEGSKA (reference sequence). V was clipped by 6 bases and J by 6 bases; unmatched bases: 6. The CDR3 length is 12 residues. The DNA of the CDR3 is TGCAGTGCCACGACTAGCCGGGATACGCAGTATTTT. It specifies CSATTSRDTQYF.

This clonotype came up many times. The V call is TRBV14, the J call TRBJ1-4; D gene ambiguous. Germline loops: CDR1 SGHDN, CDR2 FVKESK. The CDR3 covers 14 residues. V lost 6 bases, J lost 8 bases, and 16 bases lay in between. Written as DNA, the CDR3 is TGTGCCAGCAGTCCTCGGGCCACGAAAGAAAAACTGTTTTTT. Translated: CASSPRATKEKLFF.

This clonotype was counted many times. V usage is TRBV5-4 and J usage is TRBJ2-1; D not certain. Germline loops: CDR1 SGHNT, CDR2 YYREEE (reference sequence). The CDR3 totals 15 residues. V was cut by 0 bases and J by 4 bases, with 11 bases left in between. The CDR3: CASSLGGSPYNEQFF. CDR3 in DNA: TGTGCCAGCAGCTTGGGCGGTTCCCCTTACAATGAGCAGTTCTTC.

CDR3 residues: CASSYLSHRSSYNEQFF. CDR3 in DNA: TGTGCCAGCAGCTACTTGAGTCACCGCAGCTCCTACAATGAGCAGTTCTTC. The gene calls are TRBV7-8 and TRBJ2-1; no reliable D call. The V gene's germline CDR1 is SGHVS and CDR2 FQNEAQ. CDR3 length: 17 amino acids. Trimming took 4 bases from V and 0 from J, leaving 16 bases between them.

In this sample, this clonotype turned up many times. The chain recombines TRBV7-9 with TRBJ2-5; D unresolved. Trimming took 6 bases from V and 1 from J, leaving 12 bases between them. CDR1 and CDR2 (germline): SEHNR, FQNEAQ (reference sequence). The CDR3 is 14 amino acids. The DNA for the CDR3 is TGTGCCAGCAGAGGGCCCTCTCCCCAAGAGACCCAGTACTTC. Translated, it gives CASRGPSPQETQYF.

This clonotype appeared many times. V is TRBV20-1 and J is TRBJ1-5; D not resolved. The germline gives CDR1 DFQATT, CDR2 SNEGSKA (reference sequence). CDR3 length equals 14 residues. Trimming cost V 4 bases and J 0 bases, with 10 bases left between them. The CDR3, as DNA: TGCAGTGCTAAGGTCCCGGATAGCAATCAGCCCCAGCATTTT. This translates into CSAKVPDSNQPQHF.